What follows is one TCR beta chain and its context. This CDR3 has 17 residues. Losses at the gene ends were 2 bases for V and 6 bases for J; bases not matched to a gene: 15. Germline lookup yields CDR1 SGHTA and CDR2 FQGNSA. PCR used 60 Vbeta primers and 13 Jbeta primers. Sequencing used immunoSEQ multiplex PCR; TCRdb keeps in-frame clones, though not all of them. This table lists under 200,000 clones. The sample originates from a study of cytomegalovirus exposure and HLA in healthy donors. Specimen: PBMCs. V and J are TRBV7-2 and TRBJ1-1; 7 positions agree with TRBD1. The TCR originated in a woman under 30 in good health and CMV-seropositive. Here the CDR3 DNA reads TGTGCCAGCAGCTTACTCAACCAACAGGGGCTTCGGTCTGAAGCTTTCTTT. Residues: CASSLLNQQGLRSEAFF.